The present entry profiles one T cell receptor beta chain with its context. The antigen remains undetermined. Collection occurred without any documented infections or immune events in donors. V gave up 0 bases and J gave up 2 bases; unmatched junction bases: 5. Germline V gene sequence: CDR1 SGHDT, CDR2 YYEEEE. CDR3 size: 16 residues. This record belongs to a study of identifying expanded T cells in peripheral blood. Overall study results and limits: Across healthy donors, higher total template counts meant significantly greater approximately two-week count variance. Over around two and four weeks, about 16 and 19 clones changed, versus roughly 1.2 between replicates.

Method: immunoSEQ multiplex PCR; TCRdb's copy keeps in-frame clones and lacks some. Of about 81,000 clones in the sample, 80% to 85% are singletons; the top ten hold around 20%. V gene TRBV5-6 combines with J gene TRBJ2-5; 9 bases are a match to TRBD1. This TCR came from a person aged 18 to 70 in good health. The sequencing input was blood. CDR3 sequence: CASSLVWDRAQETQYF. As DNA, the CDR3 is TGTGCCAGCAGCTTGGTGTGGGACAGGGCTCAAGAGACCCAGTACTTC. Combining the CDR3 with reference TRBV5-6 and TRBJ2-5 gives the whole variable domain DAGVTQSPTHLIKTRGQQVTLRCSPKSGHDTVSWYQQALGQGPQFIFQYYEEEERQRGNFPDRFSGHQFPNYSSELNVNALLLGDSALYLCASSLVWDRAQETQYFGPGTRLLVL.